The T cell receptor beta chain described here comes from a study of T cells in women clearing cervical HPV infection. Notes on the study in general: Controls had more TRBV6-7 (approximately 0.16%) than cases (approximately 0.11%).

The CDR3 is 16 amino acids. J was trimmed by 0 bases and V by 0 bases; bases with no gene match: 7. The germline gives CDR1 DFQATT, CDR2 SNEGSKA (reference sequence). Comments on this clone: Its cognate antigen is unknown. The read stops 3 residues short of the end of the CDR3; the missing end is completed from the germline J gene.

Profiled with immunoSEQ multiplex PCR; TCRdb holds only in-frame clones, not every one. This sample's clone table lists some 31,000 clones. Sequenced material: blood buffy coat. This clonotype originated in a woman between 18 and 70 years old with a cervical HPV16 infection that either progressed to CIN3+ or cleared (not recorded which). The chain combines TRBV20-1 with TRBJ1-2; TRBD1 agrees at 7 bases. Here the CDR3 reads CSARDEGQPSNYGYTF. The DNA read from the CDR3 is TGCAGTGCTAGAGATGAGGGACAGCCGTCTAACTATGGC.